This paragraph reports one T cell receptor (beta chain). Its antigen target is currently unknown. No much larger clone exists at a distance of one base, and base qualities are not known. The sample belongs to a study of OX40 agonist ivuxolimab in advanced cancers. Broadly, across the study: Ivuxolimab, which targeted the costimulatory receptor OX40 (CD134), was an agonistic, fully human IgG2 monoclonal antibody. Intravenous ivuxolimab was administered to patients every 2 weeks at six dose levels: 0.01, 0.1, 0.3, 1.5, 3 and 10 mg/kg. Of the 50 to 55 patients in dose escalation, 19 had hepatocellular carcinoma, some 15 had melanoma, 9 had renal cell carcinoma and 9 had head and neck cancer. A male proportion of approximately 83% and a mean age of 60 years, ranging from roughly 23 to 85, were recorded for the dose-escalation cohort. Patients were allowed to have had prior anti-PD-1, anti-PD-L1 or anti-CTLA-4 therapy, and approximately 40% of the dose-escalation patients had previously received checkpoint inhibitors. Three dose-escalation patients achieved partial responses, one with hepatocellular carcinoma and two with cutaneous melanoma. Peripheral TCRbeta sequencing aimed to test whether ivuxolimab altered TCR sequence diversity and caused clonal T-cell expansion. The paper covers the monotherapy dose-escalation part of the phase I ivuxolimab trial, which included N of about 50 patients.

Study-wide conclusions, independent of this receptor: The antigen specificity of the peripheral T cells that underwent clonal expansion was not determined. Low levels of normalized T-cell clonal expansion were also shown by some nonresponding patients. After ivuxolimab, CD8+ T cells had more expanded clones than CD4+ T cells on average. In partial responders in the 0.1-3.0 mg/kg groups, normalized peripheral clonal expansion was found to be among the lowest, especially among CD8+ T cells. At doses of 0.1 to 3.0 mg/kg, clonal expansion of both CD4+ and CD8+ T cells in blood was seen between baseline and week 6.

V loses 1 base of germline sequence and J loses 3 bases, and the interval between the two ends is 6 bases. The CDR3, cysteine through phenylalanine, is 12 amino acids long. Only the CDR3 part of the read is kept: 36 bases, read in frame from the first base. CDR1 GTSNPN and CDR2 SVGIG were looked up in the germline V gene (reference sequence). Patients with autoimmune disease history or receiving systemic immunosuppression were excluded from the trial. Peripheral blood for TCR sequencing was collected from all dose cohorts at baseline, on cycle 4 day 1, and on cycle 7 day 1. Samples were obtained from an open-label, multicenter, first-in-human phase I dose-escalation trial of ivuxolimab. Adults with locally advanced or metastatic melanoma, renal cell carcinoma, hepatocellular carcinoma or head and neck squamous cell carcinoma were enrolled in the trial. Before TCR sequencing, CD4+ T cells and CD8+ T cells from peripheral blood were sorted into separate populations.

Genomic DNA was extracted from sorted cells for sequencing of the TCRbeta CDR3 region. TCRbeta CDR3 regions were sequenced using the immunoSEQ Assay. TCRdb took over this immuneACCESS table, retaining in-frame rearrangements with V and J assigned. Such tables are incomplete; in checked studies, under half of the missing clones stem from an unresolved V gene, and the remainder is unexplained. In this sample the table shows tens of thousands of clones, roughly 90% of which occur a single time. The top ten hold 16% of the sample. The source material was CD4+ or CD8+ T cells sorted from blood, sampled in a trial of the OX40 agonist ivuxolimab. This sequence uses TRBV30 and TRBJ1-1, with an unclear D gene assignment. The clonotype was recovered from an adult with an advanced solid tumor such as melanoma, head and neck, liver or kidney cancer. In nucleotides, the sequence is TGTGCCTGGAGTGGACTCTACACTGAAGCTTTCTTT. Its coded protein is CAWSGLYTEAFF.